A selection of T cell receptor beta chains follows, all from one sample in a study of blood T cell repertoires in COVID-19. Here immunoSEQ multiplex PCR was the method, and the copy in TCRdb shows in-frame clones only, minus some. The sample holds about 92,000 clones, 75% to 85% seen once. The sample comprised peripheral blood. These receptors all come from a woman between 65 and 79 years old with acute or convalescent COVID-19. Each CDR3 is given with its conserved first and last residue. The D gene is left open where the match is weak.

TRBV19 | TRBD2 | CASRSLAGGPGTDTQYF
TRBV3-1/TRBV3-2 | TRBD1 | CASSPTGVTGYTF
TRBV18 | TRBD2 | CASSRGLAGGPADTQYF
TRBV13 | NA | CASSPLERDIYGYTF
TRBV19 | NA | CASSTTGDYGYTF
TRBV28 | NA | CASSHGILGAYGPQHF
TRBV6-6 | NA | CASRPGGTGELFF
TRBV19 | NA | CASSRGITIYGYTF
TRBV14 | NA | CASSQRRGQNSLQETQYF
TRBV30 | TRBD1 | CAWADRGLPYEQYF
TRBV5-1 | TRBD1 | CASSLQGARVNTEAFF
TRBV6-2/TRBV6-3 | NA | CASSPRRLKETQYF
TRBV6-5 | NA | CASRSSNQPQHF
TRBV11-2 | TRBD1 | CASSLAFDRAGETQYF
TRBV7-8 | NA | CASSLRGNTDTQYF
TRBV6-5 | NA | CASSHPTGNSPLHF
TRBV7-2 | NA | CASSLGGYGQPQHF
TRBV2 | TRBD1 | CASRGDRASYGYTF
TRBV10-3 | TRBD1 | CAISDGQGENTEAFF
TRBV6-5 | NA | CASSPGSGYTDTQYF
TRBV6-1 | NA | CASSERPANSPLHF